The clone carrying this T cell receptor (beta chain) has just a few counts. Its antigen is not identified. This entry belongs to a study of vaccination and CD4 T cells after COVID-19. Treatment given: roughly ten-day PBMC culture with coronavirus spike peptide pools or control peptides (ViraFEST assay). CD4+ T-cell collection from the unexposed donor predated the COVID-19 pandemic (2011-2018). ViraFEST used peptide pools to expand antigen-specific T cells, then sequenced TCRs. Sequence data for DNA of cultured CD4+ T cells were generated by the Oncomine TCR Beta short-read assay. TCRdb reanalysed the PCR reads using MiXCR and keeps one entry per CDR3 protein. The sample records 8,000 or so distinct CDR3 sequences, about 29% being singletons. Germline CDR1 reads MNHEY; CDR2 reads SMNVEV (reference sequence). V shed 6 bases and J shed 2 bases, with 5 bases lying between them. The CDR3 has 12 residues.

This sequence joins TRBV27 and TRBJ1-5; no reliable D call. Input material: CD4+ T cells from blood, cultured in vitro. This TCR was recovered from a human donor in good health. CDR3 loop: CASRAGNQPQHF. In nucleotides, the CDR3 is TGTGCCAGCAGGGCGGGCAATCAGCCCCAGCATTTT.